This TCR beta chain was sequenced in a study of blood T cell repertoires in COVID-19 (TCRdb year 2020). About the study as a whole: Collaborator samples came from the United States, Italy and Spain and covered acute and convalescent phases of COVID-19. The samples were drawn from two sources: the first 160 participants of the ongoing ImmuneRACE study, and 950 to 1,500 subjects contributed by 6 global collaborators. The repertoires were made available in a free public database intended to serve as a resource for research on the immune response to SARS-CoV-2. Deeply sampled blood TCRbeta repertoires from subjects exposed to, actively infected with, or recovered from COVID-19 were included in the dataset. Where available, HLA class I and class II types were obtained from metadata supplied by the sample provider rather than from assay-based typing. The prospective study material was composed of cDNA or gDNA derived from T cells, B-cell-depleted T cells, or PBMCs. A de-identified subject ID, COVID-19 status, age in years and sex were almost always included in the sample metadata. Broader findings and caveats from the paper: How much clinical and demographic metadata was included differed by source and by participant, and the metadata was provided uncurated.

V loses 4 bases, J loses 3 bases, and the germline ends lie 12 bases apart. The germline V gene (reference sequence) sets CDR1 to GTSNPN and CDR2 to SVGIG. The CDR3, from cysteine to phenylalanine, totals 13 residues. Only the CDR3 DNA is retained, 39 bases long and in frame from the first base. Details on this clone: Its binding antigen is unknown. Base qualities are not provided; no much larger clone lies one nucleotide away.

In the prospective study, participants were roughly 18 to 100 years old, resided in fewer than 25 geographic areas of the United States, and were enrolled through a virtual design. In the prospective study, cohorts were assigned on the basis of participant-reported clinical history obtained from a screening survey and a study questionnaire. Recovered participants in ImmuneRACE Cohort 3 were defined as having two consecutive negative NP/OP PCR tests, clearance from a healthcare professional, or resolution of symptoms. Each participant in the prospective study had whole blood, serum and a nasopharyngeal or oropharyngeal swab collected by mobile phlebotomists. Prospective study participants could optionally give additional blood draws and questionnaires over an approximately 2-month period. Prospective study blood samples were shipped either frozen or at room temperature before DNA extraction. TCRbeta CDR3 regions were amplified from genomic DNA by means of the immunoSEQ Assay, a bias-controlled multiplex PCR. Processing in the source paper ran as follows. The number of nucleated cells in each sample was estimated from the amplification of reference gene primers within the assay. To quantify the absolute abundance of each unique TCRbeta CDR3 rearrangement, sequence reads were collapsed and filtered. For each sample, productive Simpson clonality was calculated as the square root of Simpson's diversity index across productive rearrangements. The table comes from immuneACCESS by way of TCRdb, which keeps in-frame sequences with V and J called. Part of the clones is missing from these tables; in studies checked, under half for an unresolved V gene and the rest for unknown reasons. V and J calls and clone size are those listed in that table; D and trimming were worked out from the DNA. This sample is represented by approximately 150,000 clones; roughly 84% of them were singletons. About a sixth of the sample is taken by the ten largest.

Recombination joined TRBV30 with TRBJ1-1; the D gene is not confidently resolved. The clonotype comes from a man aged 55-75 years who had recovered from COVID-19. The sequenced material came from PBMCs or T cells enriched from blood (not recorded which). This receptor has the CDR3 CAWKVSLDTEAFF. Here is the DNA: TGTGCCTGGAAAGTTAGTCTGGACACTGAAGCTTTCTTT. The full variable domain, completed from the reference TRBV30 and TRBJ1-1 proteins outside the CDR3, reads SQTIHQWPATLVQPVGSPLSLECTVEGTSNPNLYWYRQAAGRGLQLLFYSVGIGQISSEVPQNLSASRPQDRQFILSSKKLLLSDSGFYLCAWKVSLDTEAFFGQGTRLTVV.